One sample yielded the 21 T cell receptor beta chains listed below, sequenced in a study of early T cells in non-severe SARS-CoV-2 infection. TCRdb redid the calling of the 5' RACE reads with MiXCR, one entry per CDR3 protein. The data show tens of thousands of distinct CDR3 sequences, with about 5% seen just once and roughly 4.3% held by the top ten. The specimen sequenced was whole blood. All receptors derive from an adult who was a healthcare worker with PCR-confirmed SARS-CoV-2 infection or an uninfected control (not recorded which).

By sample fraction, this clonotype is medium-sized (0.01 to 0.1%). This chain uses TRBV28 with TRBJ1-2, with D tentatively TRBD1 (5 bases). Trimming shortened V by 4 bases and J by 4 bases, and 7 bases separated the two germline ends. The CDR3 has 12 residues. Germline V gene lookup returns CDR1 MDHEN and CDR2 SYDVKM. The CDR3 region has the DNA TGTGCCAGCAGTTCAGGGTTCTATGGCTACACCTTC. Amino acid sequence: CASSSGFYGYTF.

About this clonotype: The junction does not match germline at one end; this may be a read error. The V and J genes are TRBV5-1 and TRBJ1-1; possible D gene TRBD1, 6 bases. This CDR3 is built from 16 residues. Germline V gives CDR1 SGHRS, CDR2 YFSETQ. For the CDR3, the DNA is TGCACCAGCAGCTTGGCAACAGGGAGGGGCGGCACTGAAGCTTTCTTT. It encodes CTSSLATGRGGTEAFF. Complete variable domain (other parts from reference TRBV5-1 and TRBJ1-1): KAGVTQTPRYLIKTRGQQVTLSCSPISGHRSVSWYQQTPGQGLQFLFEYFSETQRNKGNFPGRFSGRQFSNSRSEMNVSTLELGDSALYLCTSSLATGRGGTEAFFGQGTRLTVV.

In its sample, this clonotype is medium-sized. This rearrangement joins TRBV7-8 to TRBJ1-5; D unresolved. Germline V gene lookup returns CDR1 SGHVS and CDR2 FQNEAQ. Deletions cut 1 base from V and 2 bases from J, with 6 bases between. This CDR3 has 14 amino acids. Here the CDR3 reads CASSLVGGNQPQHF. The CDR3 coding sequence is TGTGCCAGCAGCTTAGTGGGCGGCAATCAGCCCCAGCATTTT.

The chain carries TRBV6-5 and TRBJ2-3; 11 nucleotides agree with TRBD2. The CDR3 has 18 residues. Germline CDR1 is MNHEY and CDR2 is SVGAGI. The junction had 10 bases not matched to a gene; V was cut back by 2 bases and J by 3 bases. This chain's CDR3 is CASSYPGVAGGRTDTQYF. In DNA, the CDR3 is TGTGCCAGCAGTTACCCGGGGGTAGCGGGGGGGCGAACAGATACGCAGTATTTT.

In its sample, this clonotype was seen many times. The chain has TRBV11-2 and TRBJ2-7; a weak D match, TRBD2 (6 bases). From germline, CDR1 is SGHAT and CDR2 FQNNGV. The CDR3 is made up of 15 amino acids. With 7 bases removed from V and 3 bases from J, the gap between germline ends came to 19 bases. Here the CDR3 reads CASTAELGLSYEQYF. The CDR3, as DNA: TGTGCCAGCACCGCGGAACTGGGACTGAGCTACGAGCAGTACTTC.

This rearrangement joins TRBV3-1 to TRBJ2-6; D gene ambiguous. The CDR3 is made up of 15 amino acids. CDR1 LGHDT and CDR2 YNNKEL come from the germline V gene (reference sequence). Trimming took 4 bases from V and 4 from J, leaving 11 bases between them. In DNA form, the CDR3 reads TGTGCCAGCAGCCCCACGCCAGCAGGGGCCAACGTCCTGACTTTC. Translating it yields CASSPTPAGANVLTF.

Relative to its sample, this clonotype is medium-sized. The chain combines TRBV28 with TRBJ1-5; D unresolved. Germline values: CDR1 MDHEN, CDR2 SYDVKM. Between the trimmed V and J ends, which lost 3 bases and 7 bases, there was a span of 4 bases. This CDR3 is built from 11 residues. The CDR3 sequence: CASSLGQPQHF. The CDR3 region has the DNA TGTGCCAGCAGTTTGGGGCAGCCCCAGCATTTT.

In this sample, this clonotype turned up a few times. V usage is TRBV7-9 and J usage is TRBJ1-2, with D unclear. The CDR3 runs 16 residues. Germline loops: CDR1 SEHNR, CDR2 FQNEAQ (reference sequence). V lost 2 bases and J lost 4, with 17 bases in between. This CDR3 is CASSLREQATGYGYTF. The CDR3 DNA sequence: TGTGCCAGCAGCTTAAGGGAGCAGGCTACTGGCTATGGCTACACCTTC. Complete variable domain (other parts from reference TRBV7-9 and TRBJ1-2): DTGVSQNPRHKITKRGQNVTFRCDPISEHNRLYWYRQTLGQGPEFLTYFQNEAQLEKSRLLSDRFSAERPKGSFSTLEIQRTEQGDSAMYLCASSLREQATGYGYTFGSGTRLTVV.

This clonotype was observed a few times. CDR3 sequence reads: CASSLIVVPTGELFF. In nucleotides, the CDR3 is TGTGCCAGCAGCTTAATTGTCGTCCCCACCGGGGAGCTGTTTTTT. V and J are TRBV7-3 and TRBJ2-2; D is undetermined. Germline V CDR1 and CDR2: SGHTA, FQGTGA. The CDR3 covers 15 residues. Trimming left V 1 base short and J 4 bases short, with 10 bases between.

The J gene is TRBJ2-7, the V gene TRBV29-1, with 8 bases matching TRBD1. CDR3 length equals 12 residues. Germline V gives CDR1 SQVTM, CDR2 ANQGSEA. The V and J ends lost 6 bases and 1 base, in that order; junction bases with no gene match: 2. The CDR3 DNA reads TGCAGCGTGGGGACAGGATCCTACGAGCAGTACTTC. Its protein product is CSVGTGSYEQYF.

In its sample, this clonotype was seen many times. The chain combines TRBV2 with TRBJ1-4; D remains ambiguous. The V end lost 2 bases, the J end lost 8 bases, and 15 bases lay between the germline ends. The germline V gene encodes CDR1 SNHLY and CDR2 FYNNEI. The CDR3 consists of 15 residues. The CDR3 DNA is TGTGCCAGCAGTGAACTCGACGGCTATTTGGAAAAACTGTTTTTT. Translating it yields CASSELDGYLEKLFF. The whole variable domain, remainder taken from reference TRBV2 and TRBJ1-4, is EPEVTQTPSHQVTQMGQEVILRCVPISNHLYFYWYRQILGQKVEFLVSFYNNEISEKSEIFDDQFSVERPDGSNFTLKIRSTKLEDSAMYFCASSELDGYLEKLFFGSGTQLSVL.

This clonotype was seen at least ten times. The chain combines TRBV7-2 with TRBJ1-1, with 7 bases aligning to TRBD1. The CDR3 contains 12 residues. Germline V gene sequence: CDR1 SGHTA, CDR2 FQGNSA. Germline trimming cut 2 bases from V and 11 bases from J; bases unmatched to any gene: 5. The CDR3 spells CASSLFRGPAFF. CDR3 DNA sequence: TGTGCCAGCAGCTTATTTAGGGGGCCGGCTTTCTTT.

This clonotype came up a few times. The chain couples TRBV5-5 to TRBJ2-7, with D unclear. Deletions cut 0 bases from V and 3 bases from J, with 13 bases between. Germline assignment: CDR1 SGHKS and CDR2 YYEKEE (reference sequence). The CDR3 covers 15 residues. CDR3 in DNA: TGTGCCAGCAGCTTGGCGGCTAGGGCCTTCTACGAGCAGTACTTC. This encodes CASSLAARAFYEQYF.

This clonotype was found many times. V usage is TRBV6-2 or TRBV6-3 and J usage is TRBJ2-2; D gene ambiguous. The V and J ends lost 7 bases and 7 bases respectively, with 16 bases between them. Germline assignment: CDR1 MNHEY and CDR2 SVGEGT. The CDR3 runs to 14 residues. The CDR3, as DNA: TGTGCCAGCACCCCCCGTTTAACCGGCGGGGAGCTGTTTTTT. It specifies CASTPRLTGGELFF.

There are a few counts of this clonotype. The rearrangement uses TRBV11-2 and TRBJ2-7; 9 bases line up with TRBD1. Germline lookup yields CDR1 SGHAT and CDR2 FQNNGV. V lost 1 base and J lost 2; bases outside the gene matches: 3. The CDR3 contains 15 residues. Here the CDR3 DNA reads TGTGCCAGCAGCTTAGGTGGGACAGGGCCCTACGAGCAGTACTTC. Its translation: CASSLGGTGPYEQYF. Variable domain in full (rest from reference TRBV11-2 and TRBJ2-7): EAGVAQSPRYKIIEKRQSVAFWCNPISGHATLYWYQQILGQGPKLLIQFQNNGVVDDSQLPKDRFSAERLKGVDSTLKIQPAKLEDSAVYLCASSLGGTGPYEQYFGPGTRLTVT.

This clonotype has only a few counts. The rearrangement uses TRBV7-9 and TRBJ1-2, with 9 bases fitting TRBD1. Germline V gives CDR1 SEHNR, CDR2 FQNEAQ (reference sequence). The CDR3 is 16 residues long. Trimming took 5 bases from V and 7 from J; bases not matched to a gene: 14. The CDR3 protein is CASSPLNIQGAAGYTF. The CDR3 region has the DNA TGTGCCAGCAGCCCACTAAACATACAGGGGGCGGCTGGCTACACCTTC.

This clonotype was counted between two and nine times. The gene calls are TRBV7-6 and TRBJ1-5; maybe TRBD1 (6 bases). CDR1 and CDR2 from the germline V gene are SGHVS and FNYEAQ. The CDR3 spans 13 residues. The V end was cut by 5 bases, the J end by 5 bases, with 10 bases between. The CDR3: CASSPRQDQPQHF. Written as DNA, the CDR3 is TGTGCCAGCAGCCCCCGACAGGATCAGCCCCAGCATTTT.

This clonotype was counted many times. The DNA for the CDR3 is TGTGCCAGCAGCCAAGTAGAAGGGGTAGCAAATTCACCCCTCCACTTT. Protein product: CASSQVEGVANSPLHF. This chain uses TRBV4-2 with TRBJ1-6; D possibly corresponds to TRBD1 (5 bases). The CDR3 loop spans 16 amino acids. Germline loops: CDR1 LGHNA, CDR2 YNFKEQ. The V and J ends lost 1 base and 7 bases respectively, with 14 bases between them.

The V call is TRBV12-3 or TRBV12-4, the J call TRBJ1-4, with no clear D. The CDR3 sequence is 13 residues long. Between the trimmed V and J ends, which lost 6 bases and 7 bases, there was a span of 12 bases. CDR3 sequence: CASRRMTSEKLFF. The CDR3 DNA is TGTGCCAGCAGACGTATGACAAGTGAAAAACTGTTTTTT.

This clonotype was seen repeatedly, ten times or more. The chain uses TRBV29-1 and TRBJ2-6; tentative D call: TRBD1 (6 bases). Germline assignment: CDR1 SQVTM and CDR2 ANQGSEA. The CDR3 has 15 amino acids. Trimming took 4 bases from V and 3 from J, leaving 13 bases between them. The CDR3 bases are TGCAGCGTTGGATGGCAGGGGAGTGGGGCCAACGTCCTGACTTTC. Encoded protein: CSVGWQGSGANVLTF.

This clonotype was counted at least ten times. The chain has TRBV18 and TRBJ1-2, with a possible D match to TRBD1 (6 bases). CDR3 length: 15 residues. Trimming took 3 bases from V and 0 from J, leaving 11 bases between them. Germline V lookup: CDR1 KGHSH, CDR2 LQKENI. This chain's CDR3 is CASSPEQGSNYGYTF. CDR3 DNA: TGTGCCAGCTCACCCGAACAGGGTTCTAACTATGGCTACACCTTC.